This TCR beta chain was profiled in a study of blood T cell repertoires in COVID-19. Study in general: Samples taken during acute and convalescent COVID-19 were collected in the United States, Italy and Spain. T cells, B-cell-depleted T cells, or PBMCs supplied cDNA or gDNA.

In the original processing: Reference gene primer amplification in the assay estimated nucleated cell counts. Here immunoSEQ multiplex PCR was the method, and the copy in TCRdb shows in-frame clones only, minus some. The V and J calls and clone size are taken from that table; D and trimming were inferred from the DNA. The repertoire holds 200,000 to 250,000 clones, with 70% to 85% as singletons. From germline, CDR1 is SGHTA and CDR2 FQGNSA. The CDR3 totals 14 residues. V shed 1 base and J shed 10 bases, with 13 bases lying between them. The chain links TRBV7-2 to TRBJ1-4; D possibly corresponds to TRBD1 (5 bases). Sequenced material: peripheral blood. This receptor was taken from a woman older than 75 with active or convalescent COVID-19. CDR3 protein: CASSLEAGRGKLFF. CDR3 DNA sequence: TGTGCCAGCAGCTTAGAGGCAGGGAGGGGAAAACTGTTTTTT.